The present entry profiles one T cell receptor beta chain with its context. The entry originates in a study of T cell changes during pregnancy in multiple sclerosis. The germline gives CDR1 ENHRY, CDR2 SYGVKD. V was pared by 2 bases and J by 4 bases, with 5 bases between. CDR3 length: 12 residues. This table comes from immunoSEQ multiplex PCR, and its TCRdb copy is limited to in-frame clones, with some not included. Of 55,000 to 85,000 clones in the sample, roughly 94% are singletons; the top ten hold approximately 0.63%. The TCR was taken from a female donor with multiple sclerosis, enrolled in a pregnancy study. Here the sequenced sample was peripheral blood, taken in the third trimester of pregnancy. The chain is built from TRBV10-3 and TRBJ2-5; no clear D gene. The CDR3 bases are TGTGCCATCAGTGAGCCCGGAGAGACCCAGTACTTC. Translated: CAISEPGETQYF.